This T cell receptor beta chain was observed in a study of human T cells and chemical hapten exposure. The CDR3 contains 16 residues. CDR1 and CDR2 from the germline V gene are SGHAT and FQNNGV. The V segment lost 0 bases and the J segment 3 bases; nucleotides outside the gene matches: 7. Time point denoted: patch test 1, 2 weeks after DPC sensitization. Indicated treatment: therapeutic diphenylcyclopropenone sensitization with weekly scalp DPC. The study's findings and limits: Having alopecia, donors may respond immunologically unlike healthy people. Expanded TCRs grouped into significantly more large CDR3 similarity clusters than controls produced.

This clonotype was detected many times. Its antigen remains unidentified. Library construction involved attaching unique molecular identifiers to individual cDNA molecules, which allowed quantitative, reproducible TCR counting. Each CDR3 protein gets one entry after TCRdb re-called the RACE reads with MiXCR. The sample carries roughly 380,000 distinct CDR3 sequences, nearly 5% recorded once. The chain is built from TRBV11-2 and TRBJ2-7; TRBD2 agrees at 8 bases. This specimen was whole blood, taken in connection with sensitization to the hapten diphenylcyclopropenone (DPC). The clonotype was recovered from a woman aged 45-59 years with alopecia areata. Some clones in this sample may be carry-over from other donors' samples. The CDR3 DNA follows: TGTGCCAGCAGCTTAGACCTACTAGCGGTCGGCTACGAGCAGTACTTC. It is translated as CASSLDLLAVGYEQYF.